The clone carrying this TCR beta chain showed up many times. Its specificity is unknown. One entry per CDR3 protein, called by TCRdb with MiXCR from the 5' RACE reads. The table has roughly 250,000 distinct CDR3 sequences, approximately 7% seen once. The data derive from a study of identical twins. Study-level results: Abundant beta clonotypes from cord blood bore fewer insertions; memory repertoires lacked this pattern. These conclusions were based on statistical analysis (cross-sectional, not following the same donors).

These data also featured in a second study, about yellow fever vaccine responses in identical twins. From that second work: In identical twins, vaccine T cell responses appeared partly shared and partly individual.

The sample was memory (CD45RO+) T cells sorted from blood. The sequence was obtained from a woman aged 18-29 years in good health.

The CDR3 region is CASSFLGNEQFF. The CDR3 DNA sequence: TGTGCCAGCAGCTTCCTAGGCAATGAGCAGTTCTTC. The chain links TRBV7-2 to TRBJ2-1; D call uncertain. This CDR3 region has 12 residues. Trimming took off 3 bases at V and 6 bases at J, with 6 bases between the two ends. Looked up from germline, CDR1 is SGHTA and CDR2 is FQGNSA.